The present T cell receptor (beta chain) was sequenced within a study of cytomegalovirus exposure and HLA in healthy donors. On this clone: The target antigen is unknown.

In the PCR, 60 Vbeta and 13 Jbeta primers were used. Measured with immunoSEQ multiplex PCR; TCRdb has only the in-frame clones, and not every one. In the table there are 150,000 to 200,000 clones, just under 85% of which are singletons. Germline CDR1 and CDR2: LGHNT and FRNRAP. Trimming at V came to 0 bases and at J to 8 bases, leaving 13 bases not matched to a gene. The CDR3 spans 19 residues. Study-wide findings and caveats: In a later analysis, HLA-associated beta chains showed higher expansion and lower generation probabilities than comparable chains. Reports credit the classifier with highly specific, highly sensitive diagnosis of cytomegalovirus status. In a later analysis, most CMV-associated TCR beta chains appeared HLA-restricted.

The origin of this receptor is a girl aged 5 to 17 in good health and CMV-seropositive. The chain uses TRBV12-5 and TRBJ1-4; 12 nucleotides match TRBD1. The sample was PBMCs. Written as DNA, the CDR3 is TGTGCTAGTGGTTTGGTAAAAACCGGGACAGGGGGCGCGGGCGAAAAACTGTTTTTT. Translation gives CASGLVKTGTGGAGEKLFF.